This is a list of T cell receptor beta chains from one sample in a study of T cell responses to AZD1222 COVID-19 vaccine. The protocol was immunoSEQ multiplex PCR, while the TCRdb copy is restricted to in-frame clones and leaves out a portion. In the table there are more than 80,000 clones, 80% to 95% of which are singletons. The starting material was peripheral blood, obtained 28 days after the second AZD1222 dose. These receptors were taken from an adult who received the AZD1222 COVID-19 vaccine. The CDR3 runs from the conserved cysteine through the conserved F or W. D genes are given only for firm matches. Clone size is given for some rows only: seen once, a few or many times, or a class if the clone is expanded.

CDR3 DNA: TGTGCCACCAGTGATTTAGGGACAGAGAACACCGGGGAGCTGTTTTTT; CDR3 protein: CATSDLGTENTGELFF; J gene: TRBJ2-2; clone size: many; V gene: TRBV24-1; D gene: TRBD1
CDR3 DNA: TGTGCCAGTAGTATAGAGAACAGGGGGCTCTACGAGCAGTACTTC; CDR3 protein: CASSIENRGLYEQYF; J gene: TRBJ2-7; clone size: -; V gene: TRBV19; D gene: TRBD1
CDR3 DNA: TGTGCCATCAGTCAGGCAGAGAACACTGAAGCTTTCTTT; CDR3 protein: CAISQAENTEAFF; J gene: TRBJ1-1; clone size: -; V gene: TRBV10-3; D gene: -
CDR3 DNA: TGTGCCAGCAGTTACTCGTTGTCTCTCCGCACAGATACGCAGTATTTT; CDR3 protein: CASSYSLSLRTDTQYF; J gene: TRBJ2-3; clone size: -; V gene: TRBV6-5; D gene: -
CDR3 DNA: TGTGCCAGCAGATCCGGGACAAACCCTCGCCAGTACTTC; CDR3 protein: CASRSGTNPRQYF; J gene: TRBJ2-7; clone size: -; V gene: TRBV27; D gene: -
CDR3 DNA: TGTGCCAGCAGCATATCCTCCGGGACTACCTATGGGGAGCAGTTCTTC; CDR3 protein: CASSISSGTTYGEQFF; J gene: TRBJ2-1; clone size: -; V gene: TRBV11-2; D gene: TRBD2
CDR3 DNA: TGTGCCACCAGTGCCTACGCCCACGCCCCCAAAGAGACCCAGTACTTC; CDR3 protein: CATSAYAHAPKETQYF; J gene: TRBJ2-5; clone size: -; V gene: TRBV24-1; D gene: -
CDR3 DNA: TGTGCCAGCAGCGTAGAGTACTACCCTGGGGTCACAGATACGCAGTATTTT; CDR3 protein: CASSVEYYPGVTDTQYF; J gene: TRBJ2-3; clone size: -; V gene: TRBV9; D gene: -
CDR3 DNA: TGTGCCAGCAGGTCCGGGACAGGGGACAATCAGCCCCAGCATTTT; CDR3 protein: CASRSGTGDNQPQHF; J gene: TRBJ1-5; clone size: -; V gene: TRBV6-5; D gene: TRBD1
CDR3 DNA: TGTGCCAGCAGTGACAGACTCGTATATGGCTACACCTTC; CDR3 protein: CASSDRLVYGYTF; J gene: TRBJ1-2; clone size: -; V gene: TRBV2; D gene: -
CDR3 DNA: TGTGCCAGCTTAAACGTGGGACAGCCCCTTAGCTACACCTTC; CDR3 protein: CASLNVGQPLSYTF; J gene: TRBJ1-2; clone size: few; V gene: TRBV27; D gene: TRBD1
CDR3 DNA: TGTGCCAGCAGTTTTGGCGGGAAAGAGACCCAGTACTTC; CDR3 protein: CASSFGGKETQYF; J gene: TRBJ2-5; clone size: -; V gene: TRBV12-3/TRBV12-4; D gene: -
CDR3 DNA: TGTGCCGTGGGGGGGGCTACAGGGTTCGACGAGCAGTACTTC; CDR3 protein: CAVGGATGFDEQYF; J gene: TRBJ2-7; clone size: -; V gene: TRBV19; D gene: -
CDR3 DNA: TGTGCCAGCAGCTTCGGCACAGGGGGGAGGGCAGATACGCAGTATTTT; CDR3 protein: CASSFGTGGRADTQYF; J gene: TRBJ2-3; clone size: -; V gene: TRBV11-3; D gene: -
CDR3 DNA: TGTGCCAGCAGGAGGGACAGAACTGGAAACACCATATATTTT; CDR3 protein: CASRRDRTGNTIYF; J gene: TRBJ1-3; clone size: once; V gene: TRBV2; D gene: TRBD1
CDR3 DNA: TGTGCCAGCAGTGTGGGACAGGGCCCCACTGAAGCTTTCTTT; CDR3 protein: CASSVGQGPTEAFF; J gene: TRBJ1-1; clone size: -; V gene: TRBV2; D gene: TRBD1
CDR3 DNA: TGTGCCAGCTCAGAGCAAGAGACCCAGTACTTC; CDR3 protein: CASSEQETQYF; J gene: TRBJ2-5; clone size: -; V gene: TRBV18; D gene: -
CDR3 DNA: TGCGCCAGCAGCCACCCCCTAAGTGCCGGGGAGCTGTTTTTT; CDR3 protein: CASSHPLSAGELFF; J gene: TRBJ2-2; clone size: many; V gene: TRBV4-1; D gene: -
CDR3 DNA: TGTGCCAGCAGCTTAGAGGGGGGCAGGGGAGATCCTAATGAAAAACTGTTTTTT; CDR3 protein: CASSLEGGRGDPNEKLFF; J gene: TRBJ1-4; clone size: -; V gene: TRBV11-3; D gene: -
CDR3 DNA: TGTGCCAGTAGTATAGGGCCGGGGATGGCAGGACCTGAAGCTTTCTTT; CDR3 protein: CASSIGPGMAGPEAFF; J gene: TRBJ1-1; clone size: -; V gene: TRBV19; D gene: -
CDR3 DNA: TGCGCCAGCCGGGACACCTCCTACGAGCAGTACTTC; CDR3 protein: CASRDTSYEQYF; J gene: TRBJ2-7; clone size: -; V gene: TRBV5-1; D gene: -
CDR3 DNA: TGCAGCGTTGAAGTTCCGGGGCGGGACTACGAGCAGTACTTC; CDR3 protein: CSVEVPGRDYEQYF; J gene: TRBJ2-7; clone size: -; V gene: TRBV29-1; D gene: -
CDR3 DNA: TGTGCCAGTAGACTCTCAAACAGGGGCGTCCGGAGAAATGAGCAGTTCTTC; CDR3 protein: CASRLSNRGVRRNEQFF; J gene: TRBJ2-1; clone size: -; V gene: TRBV19; D gene: TRBD1
CDR3 DNA: TGTGCCAGCAGTCCAGGCAGCACAGGGCCCCAGCATTTT; CDR3 protein: CASSPGSTGPQHF; J gene: TRBJ1-5; clone size: -; V gene: TRBV7-2; D gene: -
CDR3 DNA: TGTGCCAGCAACGGGGGTACTGTGGAGACCCAGTACTTC; CDR3 protein: CASNGGTVETQYF; J gene: TRBJ2-5; clone size: -; V gene: TRBV28; D gene: -
CDR3 DNA: TGTGCCAGCAGTTCCTCCTCCACTGAAGCTTTCTTT; CDR3 protein: CASSSSSTEAFF; J gene: TRBJ1-1; clone size: -; V gene: TRBV28; D gene: -
CDR3 DNA: TGCGCCAGCAGCCACGGAACAGGGGGCGAGCAGTACTTC; CDR3 protein: CASSHGTGGEQYF; J gene: TRBJ2-7; clone size: -; V gene: TRBV10-1; D gene: TRBD1
CDR3 DNA: TGTGCCAGCAGTTTAGCGGGGAATGGCTACACCTTC; CDR3 protein: CASSLAGNGYTF; J gene: TRBJ1-2; clone size: -; V gene: TRBV28; D gene: -
CDR3 DNA: TGTGCCAGCAGCGGCAGGGGAGTTGAGACCCAGTACTTC; CDR3 protein: CASSGRGVETQYF; J gene: TRBJ2-5; clone size: once; V gene: TRBV9; D gene: -
CDR3 DNA: TGTGCCAGCAGCTTGGAGTGGGGGTCGACAGATACGCAGTATTTT; CDR3 protein: CASSLEWGSTDTQYF; J gene: TRBJ2-3; clone size: -; V gene: TRBV5-5; D gene: -
CDR3 DNA: TGCGCCAGCAGCTTGGCCGGGGGACTTACCTACGAGCAGTACTTC; CDR3 protein: CASSLAGGLTYEQYF; J gene: TRBJ2-7; clone size: -; V gene: TRBV5-1; D gene: -
CDR3 DNA: TGTGCCAGCAGTTTCTCCCCCCGGGACAGCGGGAATAATGAGCAGTTCTTC; CDR3 protein: CASSFSPRDSGNNEQFF; J gene: TRBJ2-1; clone size: -; V gene: TRBV28; D gene: -
CDR3 DNA: TGTGCCAGCAGCTTGGCCCCGGGAAGTGATGAAAAACTGTTTTTT; CDR3 protein: CASSLAPGSDEKLFF; J gene: TRBJ1-4; clone size: -; V gene: TRBV7-3; D gene: -
CDR3 DNA: TGTGCCAGTAGTGCCGTCTGGGGCACCTTAGCCAAAAACATTCAGTACTTC; CDR3 protein: CASSAVWGTLAKNIQYF; J gene: TRBJ2-4; clone size: once; V gene: TRBV19; D gene: -
CDR3 DNA: TGTGCCAGCTCACCGAGCCCGATAGGGTACGAGCAGTACTTC; CDR3 protein: CASSPSPIGYEQYF; J gene: TRBJ2-7; clone size: -; V gene: TRBV18; D gene: -
CDR3 DNA: TGCGCCAGCAGCGAACCTAGCGGGAGGCCTTCCGGGGCCAACGTCCTGACTTTC; CDR3 protein: CASSEPSGRPSGANVLTF; J gene: TRBJ2-6; clone size: -; V gene: TRBV5-1; D gene: TRBD2
CDR3 DNA: TGTGCCAGCAGTGTCTGGTCAGGGATGAACACTGAAGCTTTCTTT; CDR3 protein: CASSVWSGMNTEAFF; J gene: TRBJ1-1; clone size: -; V gene: TRBV2; D gene: -
CDR3 DNA: TGTGCCAGCAGCCGGGAGGGACGGAGCTACGAGCAGTACTTC; CDR3 protein: CASSREGRSYEQYF; J gene: TRBJ2-7; clone size: -; V gene: TRBV6-5; D gene: TRBD2
CDR3 DNA: TGTGCCAGCAGCTTGAACCCCGTGGGCAATCAGCCCCAGCATTTT; CDR3 protein: CASSLNPVGNQPQHF; J gene: TRBJ1-5; clone size: -; V gene: TRBV5-6; D gene: -
CDR3 DNA: TGTGCCAGCACAGGACAGATAAGCTACAATGAGCAGTTCTTC; CDR3 protein: CASTGQISYNEQFF; J gene: TRBJ2-1; clone size: -; V gene: TRBV6-5; D gene: -
CDR3 DNA: TGCGCCAGCAGCTCCAGGACTAGCGGGAGGGCCCACCACACAGATACGCAGTATTTT; CDR3 protein: CASSSRTSGRAHHTDTQYF; J gene: TRBJ2-3; clone size: -; V gene: TRBV5-1; D gene: TRBD2
CDR3 DNA: TGCGCCAGCACCTTAAAGGTCCGGGACAGGGTAACGGCAGATACGCAGTATTTT; CDR3 protein: CASTLKVRDRVTADTQYF; J gene: TRBJ2-3; clone size: -; V gene: TRBV23-1; D gene: TRBD1
CDR3 DNA: TGTGCCAGCATTGACCAGCGCCTATCCAATGAGCAGTTCTTC; CDR3 protein: CASIDQRLSNEQFF; J gene: TRBJ2-1; clone size: -; V gene: TRBV2; D gene: -
CDR3 DNA: TGTGCCAGCAGCCCCTGGGGACCGAACACCGGGGAGCTGTTTTTT; CDR3 protein: CASSPWGPNTGELFF; J gene: TRBJ2-2; clone size: -; V gene: TRBV14; D gene: -
CDR3 DNA: TGTGCCAGCAGCGGGACAGGGCGAGAAAAACTGTTTTTT; CDR3 protein: CASSGTGREKLFF; J gene: TRBJ1-4; clone size: -; V gene: TRBV9; D gene: TRBD1
CDR3 DNA: TGTGCCAGCAGTAAGGGACAGGGAAACACCGGGGAGCTGTTTTTT; CDR3 protein: CASSKGQGNTGELFF; J gene: TRBJ2-2; clone size: -; V gene: TRBV6-2/TRBV6-3; D gene: TRBD1
CDR3 DNA: TGTGCCAGCACCCAGGGGATATCTGAAGCTTTCTTT; CDR3 protein: CASTQGISEAFF; J gene: TRBJ1-1; clone size: -; V gene: TRBV28; D gene: -
CDR3 DNA: TGTGCCAGCAGGACGGCGGTAGCGATCCCAGATACGCAGTATTTT; CDR3 protein: CASRTAVAIPDTQYF; J gene: TRBJ2-3; clone size: -; V gene: TRBV6-5; D gene: -
CDR3 DNA: TGTGCCAGCAGCGTAGTACTGAACACCGGGGAGCTGTTTTTT; CDR3 protein: CASSVVLNTGELFF; J gene: TRBJ2-2; clone size: -; V gene: TRBV9; D gene: -
CDR3 DNA: TGTGCCAGCAGTTTAGCGGGAGGAGTCTACGAGCAGTACTTC; CDR3 protein: CASSLAGGVYEQYF; J gene: TRBJ2-7; clone size: once; V gene: TRBV6-2/TRBV6-3; D gene: TRBD2
CDR3 DNA: TGCAGTGCTAGTTTAAGGCCTACCGCTAACAATCAGCCCCAGCATTTT; CDR3 protein: CSASLRPTANNQPQHF; J gene: TRBJ1-5; clone size: -; V gene: TRBV20-1; D gene: -
CDR3 DNA: TGTGCCAGTAGTACCGGACAGGTGGCTTTCTTT; CDR3 protein: CASSTGQVAFF; J gene: TRBJ1-1; clone size: -; V gene: TRBV19; D gene: TRBD1
CDR3 DNA: TGTGCCAGCGGGCTTAGCGGTAGCACAGATACGCAGTATTTT; CDR3 protein: CASGLSGSTDTQYF; J gene: TRBJ2-3; clone size: -; V gene: TRBV5-4; D gene: -